This T cell receptor beta chain was found in a study of T cells in Graves' hyperthyroidism and ophthalmopathy. The investigators amplified TCR beta CDR3 regions from RNA transcripts. RT-PCR in the first round (using the HTBI primer set) targeted the TCR CDR3. From the multiplex PCR reads, TCRdb called clonotypes with MiXCR, one entry per CDR3 protein. The sample has under 450,000 distinct CDR3 sequences, about 15% seen once. V lost 5 bases to trimming and J lost 4 bases; unmatched junction nucleotides: 8. The CDR3 is made up of 15 amino acids. Germline loops: CDR1 SEHNR, CDR2 FQNEAQ (reference sequence). In this sample, this clonotype turned up many times.

The clonotype was recovered from a woman aged 25 to 45 with Graves' hyperthyroidism that later progressed to Graves' ophthalmopathy. This chain uses TRBV7-9 with TRBJ2-5, with 9 bases aligning to TRBD2. Sequencing was performed on blood. The CDR3 region is CASSPLSGSGETQYF. The CDR3 region has the DNA TGTGCCAGCAGCCCTCTTAGCGGGAGCGGAGAGACCCAGTACTTC.